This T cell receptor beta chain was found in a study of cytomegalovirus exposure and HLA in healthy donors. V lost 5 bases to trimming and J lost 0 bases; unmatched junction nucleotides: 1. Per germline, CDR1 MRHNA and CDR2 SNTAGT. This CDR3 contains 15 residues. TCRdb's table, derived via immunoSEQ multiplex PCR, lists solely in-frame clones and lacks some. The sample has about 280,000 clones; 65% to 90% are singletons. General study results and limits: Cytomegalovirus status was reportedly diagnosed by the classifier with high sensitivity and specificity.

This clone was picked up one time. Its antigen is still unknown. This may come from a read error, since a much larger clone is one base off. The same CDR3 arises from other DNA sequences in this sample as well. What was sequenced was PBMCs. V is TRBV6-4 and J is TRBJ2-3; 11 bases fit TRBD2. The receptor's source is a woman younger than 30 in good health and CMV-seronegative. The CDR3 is CASSRTSGSTDTQYF. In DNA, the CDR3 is TGTGCCAGCAGTAGGACTAGCGGGAGCACAGATACGCAGTATTTT.